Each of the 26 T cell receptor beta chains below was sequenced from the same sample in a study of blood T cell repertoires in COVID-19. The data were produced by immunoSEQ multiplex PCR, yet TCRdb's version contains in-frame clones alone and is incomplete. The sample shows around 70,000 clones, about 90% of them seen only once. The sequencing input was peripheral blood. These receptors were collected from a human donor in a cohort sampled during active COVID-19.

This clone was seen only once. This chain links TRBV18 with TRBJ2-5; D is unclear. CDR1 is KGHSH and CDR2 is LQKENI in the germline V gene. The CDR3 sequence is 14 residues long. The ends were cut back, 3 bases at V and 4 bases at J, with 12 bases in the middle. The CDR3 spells CASSPVYPVETQYF. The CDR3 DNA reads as TGTGCCAGCTCACCCGTTTACCCGGTAGAGACCCAGTACTTC. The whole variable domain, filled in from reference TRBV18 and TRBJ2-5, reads NAGVMQNPRHLVRRRGQEARLRCSPMKGHSHVYWYRQLPEEGLKFMVYLQKENIIDESGMPKERFSAEFPKEGPSILRIQQVVRGDSAAYFCASSPVYPVETQYFGPGTRLLVL.

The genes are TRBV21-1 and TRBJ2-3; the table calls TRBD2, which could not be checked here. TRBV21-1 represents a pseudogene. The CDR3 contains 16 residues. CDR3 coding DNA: TGTGCCAGCAGCCTACTAGCGGGAGGGACGATTGATACGCAGTATTTT. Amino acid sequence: CASSLLAGGTIDTQYF.

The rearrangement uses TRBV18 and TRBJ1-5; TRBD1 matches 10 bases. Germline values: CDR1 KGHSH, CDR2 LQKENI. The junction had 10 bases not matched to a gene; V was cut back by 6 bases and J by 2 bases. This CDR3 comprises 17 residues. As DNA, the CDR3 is TGTGCCAGCTCGCCGACAGGGGGCGGCTACGGCAATCAGCCCCAGCATTTT. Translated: CASSPTGGGYGNQPQHF.

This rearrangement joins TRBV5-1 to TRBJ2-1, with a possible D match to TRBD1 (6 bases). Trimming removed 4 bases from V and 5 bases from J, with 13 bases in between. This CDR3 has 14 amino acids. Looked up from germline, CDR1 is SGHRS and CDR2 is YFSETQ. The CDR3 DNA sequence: TGCGCCAGCAGCATAGGGACAACAAACAATGAGCAGTTCTTC. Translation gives CASSIGTTNNEQFF.

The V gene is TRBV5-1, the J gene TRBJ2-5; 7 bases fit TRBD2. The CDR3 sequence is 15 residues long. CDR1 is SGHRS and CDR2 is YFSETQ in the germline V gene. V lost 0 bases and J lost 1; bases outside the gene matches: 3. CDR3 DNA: TGCGCCAGCAGCTTGGCAGCGGGGACCCAAGAGACCCAGTACTTC. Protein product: CASSLAAGTQETQYF.

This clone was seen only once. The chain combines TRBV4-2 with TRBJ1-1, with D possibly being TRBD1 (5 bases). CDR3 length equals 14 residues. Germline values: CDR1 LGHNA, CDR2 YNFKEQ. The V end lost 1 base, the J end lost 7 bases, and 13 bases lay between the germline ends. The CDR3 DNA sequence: TGTGCCAGCAGCCAAGCTGAAGACAGAGGTGAAGCTTTCTTT. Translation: CASSQAEDRGEAFF.

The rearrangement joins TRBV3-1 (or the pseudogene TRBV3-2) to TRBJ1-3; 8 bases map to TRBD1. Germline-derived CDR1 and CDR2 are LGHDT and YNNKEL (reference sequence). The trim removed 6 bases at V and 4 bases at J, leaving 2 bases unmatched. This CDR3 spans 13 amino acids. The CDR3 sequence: CASRRTGGNTIYF. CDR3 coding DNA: TGTGCCAGCAGAAGGACAGGGGGAAACACCATATATTTT.

The CDR3 nucleotides are TGCGCCAGCAGCTTGACAGGGACTAGCGGCAGCACAGATACGCAGTATTTT. Protein: CASSLTGTSGSTDTQYF. The chain combines TRBV5-1 with TRBJ2-3; 11 nucleotides match TRBD2. Germline trimming cut 1 base from V and 0 bases from J; bases unmatched to any gene: 4. From germline, CDR1 is SGHRS and CDR2 YFSETQ. CDR3 length equals 17 residues.

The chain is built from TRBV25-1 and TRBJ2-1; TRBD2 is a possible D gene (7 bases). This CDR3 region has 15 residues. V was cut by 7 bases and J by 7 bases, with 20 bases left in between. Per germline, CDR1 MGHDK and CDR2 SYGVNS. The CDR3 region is CASTPFVGGPNEQFF. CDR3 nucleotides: TGTGCCAGCACTCCCTTTGTGGGGGGGCCTAATGAGCAGTTCTTC.

The CDR3 DNA follows: TGTGCCAGCAGTCCTCCGGAGAATGAGCAGTTCTTC. Encoded protein: CASSPPENEQFF. This rearrangement joins TRBV28 to TRBJ2-1; D is ambiguous. CDR3 length equals 12 residues. Germline CDR1 and CDR2: MDHEN and SYDVKM. V lost 5 bases and J lost 7, with 9 bases in between.

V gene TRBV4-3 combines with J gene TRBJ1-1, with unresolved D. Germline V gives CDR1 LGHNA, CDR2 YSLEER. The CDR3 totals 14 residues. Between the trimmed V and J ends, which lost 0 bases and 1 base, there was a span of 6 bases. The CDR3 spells CASSQEKANTEAFF. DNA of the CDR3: TGCGCCAGCAGCCAAGAGAAAGCGAACACTGAAGCTTTCTTT.

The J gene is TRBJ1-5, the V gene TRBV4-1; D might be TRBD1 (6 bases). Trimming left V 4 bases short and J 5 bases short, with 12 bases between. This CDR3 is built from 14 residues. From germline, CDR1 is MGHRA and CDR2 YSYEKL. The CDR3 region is CASSPPGGHQPQHF. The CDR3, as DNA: TGCGCCAGCAGCCCCCCCGGGGGGCATCAGCCCCAGCATTTT.

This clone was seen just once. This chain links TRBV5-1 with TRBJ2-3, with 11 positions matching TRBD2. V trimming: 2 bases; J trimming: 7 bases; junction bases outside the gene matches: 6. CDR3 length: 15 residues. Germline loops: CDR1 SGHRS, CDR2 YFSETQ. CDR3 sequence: CASSLGSSGGNTQYF. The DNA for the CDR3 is TGCGCCAGCAGCTTAGGGTCTAGCGGGGGGAATACGCAGTATTTT. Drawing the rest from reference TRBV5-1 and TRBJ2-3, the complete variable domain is KAGVTQTPRYLIKTRGQQVTLSCSPISGHRSVSWYQQTPGQGLQFLFEYFSETQRNKGNFPGRFSGRQFSNSRSEMNVSTLELGDSALYLCASSLGSSGGNTQYFGPGTRLTVL.

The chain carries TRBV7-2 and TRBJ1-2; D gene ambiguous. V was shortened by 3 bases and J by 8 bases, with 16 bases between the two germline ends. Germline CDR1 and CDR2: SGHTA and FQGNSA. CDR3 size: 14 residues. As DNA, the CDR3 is TGTGCCAGCAGCTTGGCGGGAGGGTTGCAGGGCTACACCTTC. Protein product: CASSLAGGLQGYTF.

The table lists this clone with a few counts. The CDR3 region is CASRPNPRGTNTGELFF. DNA for the CDR3: TGTGCCAGCAGACCCAACCCGCGGGGGACGAACACCGGGGAGCTGTTTTTT. The chain carries TRBV5-4 and TRBJ2-2, with TRBD2 matching 7 bases. Germline assignment: CDR1 SGHNT and CDR2 YYREEE (reference sequence). The CDR3 has 17 amino acids. J gave up 0 bases and V 5 bases, and 10 bases lay outside the gene matches.

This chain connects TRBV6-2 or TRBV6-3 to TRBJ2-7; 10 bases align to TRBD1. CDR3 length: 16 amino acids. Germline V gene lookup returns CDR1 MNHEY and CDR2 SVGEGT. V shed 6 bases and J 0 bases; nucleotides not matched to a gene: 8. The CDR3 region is CASRYDRDRGSYEQYF. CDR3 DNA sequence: TGTGCCAGCAGGTACGACCGGGACAGGGGCTCCTACGAGCAGTACTTC.

This chain's CDR3 is CASSSSAVSANYGYTF. The CDR3 DNA is TGTGCCAGCAGCTCAAGCGCTGTGTCAGCGAACTATGGCTACACCTTC. This sequence joins TRBV7-2 and TRBJ1-2; D gene uncertain. Germline assignment: CDR1 SGHTA and CDR2 FQGNSA. This CDR3 has 16 amino acids. V lost 4 bases to trimming and J lost 2 bases, with 17 bases between them.

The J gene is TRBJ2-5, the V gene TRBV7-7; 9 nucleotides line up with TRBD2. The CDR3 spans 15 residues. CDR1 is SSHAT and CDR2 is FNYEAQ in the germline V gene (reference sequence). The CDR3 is CASGSSGGDQETQYF. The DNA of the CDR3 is TGTGCTAGCGGGAGTTCCGGAGGAGACCAAGAGACCCAGTACTTC.

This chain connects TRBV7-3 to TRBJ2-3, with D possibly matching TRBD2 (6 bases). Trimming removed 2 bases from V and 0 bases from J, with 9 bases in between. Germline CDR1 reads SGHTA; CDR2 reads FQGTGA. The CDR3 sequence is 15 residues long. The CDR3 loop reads CASSLSGGSTDTQYF. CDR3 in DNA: TGTGCCAGCAGCTTATCCGGGGGAAGCACAGATACGCAGTATTTT.

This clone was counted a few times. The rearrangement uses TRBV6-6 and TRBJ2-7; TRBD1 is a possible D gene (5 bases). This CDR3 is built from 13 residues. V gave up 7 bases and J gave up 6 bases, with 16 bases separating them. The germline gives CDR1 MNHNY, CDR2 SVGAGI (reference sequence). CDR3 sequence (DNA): TGTGCCAGCACTAACGTTAGGGGTGGCGAGCAGTACTTC. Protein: CASTNVRGGEQYF.

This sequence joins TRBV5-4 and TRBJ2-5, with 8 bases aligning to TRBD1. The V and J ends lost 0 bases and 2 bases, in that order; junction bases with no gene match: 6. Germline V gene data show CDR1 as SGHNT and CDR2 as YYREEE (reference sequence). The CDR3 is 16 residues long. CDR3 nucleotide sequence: TGTGCCAGCAGCTTGGAAAAGGGACAGGCGCAAGAGACCCAGTACTTC. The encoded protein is CASSLEKGQAQETQYF.

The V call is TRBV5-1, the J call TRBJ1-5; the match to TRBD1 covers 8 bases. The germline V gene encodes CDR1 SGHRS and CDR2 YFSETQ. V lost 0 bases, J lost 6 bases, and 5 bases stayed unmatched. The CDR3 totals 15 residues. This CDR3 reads CASSLESGGGQPQHF. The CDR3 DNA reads TGCGCCAGCAGCTTGGAGTCAGGGGGCGGTCAGCCCCAGCATTTT.

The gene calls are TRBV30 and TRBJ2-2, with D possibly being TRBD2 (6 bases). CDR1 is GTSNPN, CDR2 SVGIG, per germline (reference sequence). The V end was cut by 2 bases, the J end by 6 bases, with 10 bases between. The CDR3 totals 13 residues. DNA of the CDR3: TGTGCCTGGAGTCGGCGGGGTCCCGGGGAGCTGTTTTTT. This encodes CAWSRRGPGELFF.

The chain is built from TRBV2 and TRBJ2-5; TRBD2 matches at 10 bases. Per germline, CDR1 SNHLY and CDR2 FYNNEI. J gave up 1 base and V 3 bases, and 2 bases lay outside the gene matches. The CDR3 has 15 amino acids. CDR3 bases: TGTGCCAGCAGTGAGATAGCGGGGGGCCAAGAGACCCAGTACTTC. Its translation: CASSEIAGGQETQYF.

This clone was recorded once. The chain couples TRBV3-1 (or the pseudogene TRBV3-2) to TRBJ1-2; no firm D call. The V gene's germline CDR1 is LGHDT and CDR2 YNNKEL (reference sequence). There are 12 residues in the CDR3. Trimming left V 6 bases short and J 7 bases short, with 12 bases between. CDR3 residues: CASRVGGSGYTF. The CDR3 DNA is TGTGCCAGCAGGGTTGGAGGTTCTGGCTACACCTTC.

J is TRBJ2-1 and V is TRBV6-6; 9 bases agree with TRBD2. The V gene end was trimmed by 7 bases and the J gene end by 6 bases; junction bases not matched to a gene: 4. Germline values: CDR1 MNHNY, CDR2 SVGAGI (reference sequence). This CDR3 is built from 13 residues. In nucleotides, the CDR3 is TGTGCCAGCAACGCGGGGGGGGGCAATGAGCAGTTCTTC. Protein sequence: CASNAGGGNEQFF.